This T cell receptor (beta chain) appears in the sequencing data of a study of CD8 T cells in ankylosing spondylitis. The authors made TCR beta libraries by quantitative 5'-RACE with molecular barcodes. TCRdb reprocessed the 5' RACE reads with MiXCR, giving one entry per CDR3 protein. The table shows about 220,000 distinct CDR3 sequences, with around 6.6% occurring only once. Whole-study results and caveats: Blood from ankylosing spondylitis patients appeared to carry a characteristic roughly eight-variant TCR beta motif. Disease-linked clones proved CD8+ and comparatively uncommon in peripheral blood. From matched ankylosing spondylitis synovial fluid, disease-linked clones were reportedly recovered at significantly enriched levels.

This clonotype was seen ten or more times. Its antigen is currently unknown. V dropped 5 bases and J dropped 0 bases, with 5 bases sitting between them. The germline V gene encodes CDR1 SGHRS and CDR2 YFSETQ. The CDR3 is 12 amino acids. The gene calls are TRBV5-1 and TRBJ1-1; D unresolved. Input material: blood, either unsorted or a sorted T cell fraction (not recorded which). This TCR came from a male donor with ankylosing spondylitis. The CDR3 protein is CASRELNTEAFF. DNA of the CDR3: TGCGCCAGCAGGGAGCTGAACACTGAAGCTTTCTTT.